A single sample gave rise to the 22 T cell receptor beta chains below, sequenced in a study of blood T cells in healthy people across ages. Combining a sample-barcoded 5' primer with a J-beta primer mix, a second PCR ran for roughly 6 to 11 cycles. TCRdb independently ran MiXCR on the 5' RACE reads; one entry per CDR3 protein. The profile shows some 940,000 distinct CDR3 sequences, approximately 32% of them singletons. These sequences were also reported in another study, on T cells of mothers and their children.

The sample consisted of blood. These receptors were collected from a woman between 35 and 50 years old in good health.

This clonotype came up a few times. The rearrangement links TRBV11-3 to TRBJ2-7, with 9 bases fitting TRBD1. Germline-derived CDR1 and CDR2 are SGHNT and YENEEA. Trimming removed 5 bases from V and 0 bases from J; junction bases left unmatched: 8. The CDR3 is 16 residues long. The CDR3: CASSPGGTGSSYEQYF. DNA for the CDR3: TGTGCCAGCAGCCCAGGTGGGACAGGGAGCTCCTACGAGCAGTACTTC.

The V gene is TRBV3-1, the J gene TRBJ1-1; D is unresolved. The CDR3 is 12 amino acids. Germline V gene lookup returns CDR1 LGHDT and CDR2 YNNKEL (reference sequence). V was clipped by 1 base and J by 9 bases, with 9 bases between them. CDR3 sequence reads: CASSQGSYQAFF. DNA of the CDR3: TGTGCCAGCAGCCAAGGGTCTTACCAAGCTTTCTTT.

This clonotype has only a few counts. The chain couples TRBV7-6 to TRBJ1-4; D not resolved. Germline CDR1 and CDR2: SGHVS and FNYEAQ. V shed 4 bases and J shed 2 bases, with 17 bases lying between them. The CDR3 consists of 17 residues. CDR3 sequence: CASSSVARGSTNEKLFF. As DNA, the CDR3 is TGTGCCAGCAGCTCGGTCGCCAGAGGAAGTACTAATGAAAAACTGTTTTTT.

The gene calls are TRBV10-3 and TRBJ2-5, with D possibly being TRBD1 (6 bases). The CDR3 is made up of 12 amino acids. Germline lookup yields CDR1 ENHRY and CDR2 SYGVKD. The V end was cut by 2 bases, the J end by 13 bases, with 14 bases between. CDR3 amino acids: CAISEGGYELYF. The CDR3 nucleotides are TGTGCCATCAGTGAGGGGGGCTACGAGCTGTACTTC.

This clonotype was recorded at least ten times. The V gene is TRBV28, the J gene TRBJ2-1; D is ambiguous. Germline V gives CDR1 MDHEN, CDR2 SYDVKM. Trimming pared 4 bases from V and 7 bases from J, leaving 8 bases between. There are 12 residues in the CDR3. The CDR3 sequence is CASSSGLNEQFF. CDR3 bases: TGTGCCAGCAGTTCCGGGTTGAATGAGCAGTTCTTC.

The chain links TRBV18 to TRBJ1-1; D is undetermined. The CDR3 extends over 16 amino acids. Germline CDR1 is KGHSH and CDR2 is LQKENI. Trimming took 0 bases from V and 0 from J, leaving 11 bases between them. The DNA of the CDR3 is TGTGCCAGCTCACCACCACTCGTAATGATGAACACTGAAGCTTTCTTT. It codes for CASSPPLVMMNTEAFF.

This clonotype was counted only a few times. The chain carries TRBV29-1 and TRBJ2-7; D perhaps matches TRBD1 (5 bases). Per germline, CDR1 SQVTM and CDR2 ANQGSEA. The CDR3 is 12 residues long. Trimming removed 7 bases at V and 4 bases at J, with 14 bases between. The CDR3 bases are TGCAGCGCGGGCAGGGATTTTTACGAGCAGTACTTC. Translation: CSAGRDFYEQYF.

This clonotype was recorded only once. Mismatch with germline at one junction end may stem from a read error. The V call is TRBV9, the J call TRBJ2-3, with 9 bases fitting TRBD2. CDR3 length: 16 residues. Per germline, CDR1 SGDLS and CDR2 YYNGEE. The CDR3 reads CTSSSGTSPLTDTQYF. DNA of the CDR3: TGTACCAGCAGCTCCGGGACTAGCCCCCTCACAGATACGCAGTATTTT.

This clonotype was seen repeatedly, ten times or more. The V call is TRBV28, the J call TRBJ2-7, with 8 bases matching TRBD1. Germline V gives CDR1 MDHEN, CDR2 SYDVKM. The J segment lost 5 bases and the V segment lost 5 bases, leaving 11 bases of the junction unmatched. The length of the CDR3 is 15 residues. CDR3 amino acids: CASSPAGQGIDEQYF. The CDR3 nucleotides are TGTGCCAGCAGTCCGGCTGGACAGGGAATAGACGAGCAGTACTTC.

This clonotype showed up many times. The rearrangement links TRBV7-2 to TRBJ2-3; no clear D. Germline V gene sequence: CDR1 SGHTA, CDR2 FQGNSA. The CDR3 is 15 residues long. With 5 bases removed from V and 2 bases from J, the gap between germline ends came to 14 bases. The CDR3 protein is CASSRQSSSTDTQYF. For the CDR3, the DNA is TGTGCCAGCAGCCGCCAGTCGAGTTCCACAGATACGCAGTATTTT.

The genes are TRBV5-1 and TRBJ2-7, with D perhaps TRBD2 (7 bases). This CDR3 spans 15 amino acids. Trimming left V 4 bases short and J 4 bases short, with 18 bases between. CDR1 and CDR2 (germline): SGHRS, YFSETQ. The CDR3: CASSPGGRDLYEQYF. The CDR3 nucleotides read TGCGCCAGCAGCCCGGGGGGCAGAGACTTGTACGAGCAGTACTTC.

Worth noting for this clonotype: The junction shows a germline mismatch at one end, possibly a read error. This sequence joins TRBV12-3 or TRBV12-4 and TRBJ1-2; D remains unclear. CDR3 length: 11 amino acids. CDR3 bases: TGTGCCTGCAGTAATAACTATGGCTACACCTTC. Translating it yields CACSNNYGYTF.

This chain connects TRBV28 to TRBJ2-1; 9 positions agree with TRBD2. Per the germline V gene, CDR1 is MDHEN and CDR2 is SYDVKM. This CDR3 has 15 residues. Unmatched junction bases numbered 8, after V lost 4 bases and J lost 7 bases. The CDR3 sequence is CASSSGTSPHNEQFF. The CDR3 DNA reads TGTGCCAGCAGTTCCGGGACTAGCCCCCATAATGAGCAGTTCTTC.

The chain uses TRBV29-1 and TRBJ1-3, with a tentative D call TRBD1 (6 bases). With 3 bases removed from V and 0 bases from J, the gap between germline ends came to 9 bases. Germline values: CDR1 SQVTM, CDR2 ANQGSEA. This CDR3 has 14 amino acids. CDR3 residues: CSVDSTGSGNTIYF. The CDR3 bases are TGCAGCGTTGATTCGACAGGCTCTGGAAACACCATATATTTT.

The genes are TRBV27 and TRBJ2-1, with 7 nucleotides matching TRBD1. This CDR3 has 12 amino acids. The trim removed 3 bases at V and 14 bases at J, leaving 7 bases unmatched. The V gene's germline CDR1 is MNHEY and CDR2 SMNVEV (reference sequence). The CDR3 DNA is TGTGCCAGCAGTTTTGGGACAGCAGAGGAGTTCTTC. Translating it yields CASSFGTAEEFF.

The V call is TRBV6-1, the J call TRBJ1-5; no firm D call. Germline V gene lookup returns CDR1 MNHNS and CDR2 SASEGT. V shed 7 bases and J shed 1 base, with 8 bases lying between them. The CDR3 consists of 13 residues. CDR3 amino acids: CASNPLSNQPQHF. The CDR3 coding sequence is TGTGCCAGCAACCCTCTGAGCAATCAGCCCCAGCATTTT.

V gene TRBV28 combines with J gene TRBJ1-4, with a weak D call TRBD1 (6 bases). The CDR3 contains 14 residues. The ends were cut back, 6 bases at V and 4 bases at J, with 12 bases in the middle. CDR1 MDHEN and CDR2 SYDVKM come from the germline V gene. CDR3 protein: CASSSSGDNEKLFF. CDR3 DNA: TGTGCCAGCAGCTCTTCAGGGGATAATGAAAAACTGTTTTTT.

The V and J genes are TRBV14 and TRBJ2-1; a weak D match, TRBD1 (5 bases). CDR3 length: 11 residues. CDR1 is SGHDN, CDR2 FVKESK, per germline. Trimming removed 4 bases from V and 14 bases from J, with 12 bases in between. The CDR3 spells CASSRGRREFF. The CDR3 DNA follows: TGTGCCAGCAGCCGCGGACGCAGGGAGTTCTTC.

This clonotype has just a few counts. This may arise from a read error, as a much more abundant clone is one base away. The rearrangement joins TRBV27 to TRBJ2-7, with 9 bases fitting TRBD2. The CDR3 consists of 14 residues. The germline gives CDR1 MNHEY, CDR2 SMNVEV (reference sequence). For the CDR3, the DNA is TGTGTCAGCAGTCCTAGCGGGGTGCCCTACGAGCAGTACTTC. As protein: CVSSPSGVPYEQYF.

There are a few counts of this clonotype. CDR3 in amino acids: CASSFWGGGTQYF. DNA for the CDR3: TGCGCCAGCAGCTTTTGGGGCGGCGGTACGCAGTATTTT. The V call is TRBV5-1, the J call TRBJ2-3, with D perhaps TRBD1 (5 bases). The CDR3 spans 13 residues. CDR1 SGHRS and CDR2 YFSETQ come from the germline V gene. Deletions cut 2 bases from V and 8 bases from J, with 12 bases between.

This clonotype was counted only a few times. The V and J genes are TRBV20-1 and TRBJ1-5; 9 positions agree with TRBD1. CDR3 size: 16 residues. V shed 0 bases, J shed 1 base, and the junction held 4 bases outside the gene matches. Germline CDR1 and CDR2: DFQATT and SNEGSKA (reference sequence). The CDR3: CSAREYRGLSNQPQHF. The CDR3 region has the DNA TGCAGTGCTAGAGAATACAGGGGGCTAAGCAATCAGCCCCAGCATTTT.

The J gene is TRBJ2-5, the V gene TRBV9; 8 nucleotides line up with TRBD2. In germline, CDR1 is SGDLS, CDR2 YYNGEE. Unmatched junction bases numbered 12, after V lost 0 bases and J lost 11 bases. This CDR3 is 15 amino acids long. The CDR3 DNA reads as TGTGCCAGCAGCGTAGCTACATTCGGGGGGGATGAGCAGTACTTC. Amino acids: CASSVATFGGDEQYF.